The entry that follows covers one TCR beta chain sequence. No antigen is known for it. TCRdb keeps only in-frame clones here, not all; method: immunoSEQ multiplex PCR. The data hold 20,000 to 25,000 clones, with roughly nine tenths observed a single time. The record originates from a study of T cell repertoires and Cas9 in healthy adults. Study observations and caveats: SpCas9-reactive regulatory T cells reportedly mitigated SpCas9-reactive effector T cells in vitro.

V gave up 1 base and J gave up 3 bases; unmatched junction bases: 14. Germline V gene lookup returns CDR1 MGHDK and CDR2 SYGVNS. The CDR3 consists of 18 residues. This TCR derives from a human donor in good health. J is TRBJ2-7 and V is TRBV25-1, with 8 bases that match TRBD2. What was sequenced was CD4+ effector T cells (CD127+, CD25-, CD137-, CD154-) from PBMCs; culture status not recorded. In DNA form, the CDR3 reads TGTGCCAGCAGTGAATCCCCCCGGGGGGGGGCCCAACTCTACGAGCAGTACTTC. Its translation: CASSESPRGGAQLYEQYF.